The present TCR beta chain was sequenced within a study of T cell responses to AZD1222 COVID-19 vaccine. Study observations and caveats: Spike regions recognized by vaccine-associated CD4 TCRs spanned the protein, led by 160-218 and 743-854. Repertoire sampling was restricted to post-peak T cell response timepoints. Donors in the cohort were predominantly white British and more often female, and clonal diversity was possibly underestimated. Close to half of spike-specific TCRs reportedly recognize unmutated variant regions.

In this sample, this clone turned up once. Its antigen is not identified. Data came from immunoSEQ multiplex PCR; TCRdb stores just in-frame clones and leaves some out. The table shows more than 80,000 clones, with roughly nine tenths occurring only once. The starting material was peripheral blood, obtained 28 days after the second AZD1222 dose. This TCR was sampled from an adult who received the AZD1222 COVID-19 vaccine.

As DNA, the CDR3 is TGTGCCAGCGGGAGGACAACGAGCTACGAGCAGTACTTC. Protein product: CASGRTTSYEQYF. The V call is TRBV2, the J call TRBJ2-7; D might be TRBD2 (6 bases). The CDR3 loop spans 13 amino acids. Between the trimmed V and J ends, which lost 8 bases and 3 bases, there was a span of 14 bases. CDR1 SNHLY and CDR2 FYNNEI come from the germline V gene.